The T cell receptor (beta chain) under discussion was sequenced for a study of blood T cell repertoires in COVID-19. Study details: Some COVID-19 samples were acute and others convalescent; all came from the United States, Italy and Spain. T cells, B-cell-depleted T cells, or PBMCs provided the cDNA or gDNA that served as material.

The CDR3 length is 15 residues. Germline V CDR1 and CDR2: MNHEY, SMNVEV (reference sequence). The V segment lost 3 bases and the J segment 7 bases; nucleotides outside the gene matches: 9. In the original processing: Reference gene primer amplification yielded estimated nucleated cell counts. Clones were sequenced by immunoSEQ multiplex PCR, and TCRdb holds only the in-frame ones, with some missing. D and trimming come from the DNA, and the V and J calls and clone size come from that table. The sample holds hundreds of thousands of clones, 86% seen once. Sequencing was performed on peripheral blood. The TCR was taken from a woman under 40 with active or convalescent COVID-19. This chain joins TRBV27 and TRBJ2-1; 7 nucleotides line up with TRBD2. The CDR3 loop is CASSLSAGYTNEQFF. As DNA, the CDR3 is TGTGCCAGCAGTTTGTCAGCGGGATACACAAATGAGCAGTTCTTC.